Sequencing of this T cell receptor (beta chain) was carried out in a study of human T cells and chemical hapten exposure. From germline, CDR1 is SQVTM and CDR2 ANQGSEA. The CDR3 totals 14 residues. V lost 0 bases to trimming and J lost 0 bases, with 7 bases between them. Study conclusions and caveats: The immune response of these alopecia patients might not match healthy individuals'.

Time point denoted: pre-sensitization, week 0. Treatment meaning: therapeutic diphenylcyclopropenone sensitization with weekly scalp DPC. On this clonotype: Its specificity is not known.

What the library attached to individual cDNA molecules were unique molecular identifiers. Per the original data handling: Per sample, the median was about 95,000 TCRs, with values from 23,224 to 690,600. A single record per CDR3 protein comes from TCRdb applying MiXCR to the RACE reads. The V and J calls, along with clone size, are taken from TCRdb and not from the paper's own processing. The sample gives tens of thousands of distinct CDR3 sequences, roughly 9.8% of which show up once; about 5.2% is in the top ten. The origin of this receptor is a woman between 50 and 59 years old with alopecia areata. Some clones in this sample may be carry-over from other donors' samples. The sample in question was whole blood, obtained in connection with sensitization to the hapten diphenylcyclopropenone (DPC). V gene TRBV29-1 combines with J gene TRBJ2-3, with a weak D call TRBD2 (5 bases). The CDR3 DNA reads TGCAGCGTTGAAGATCGGAGGAGCACAGATACGCAGTATTTT. This encodes CSVEDRRSTDTQYF.